This TCR beta chain came from a study of shared T cell receptors in the human thymus. Produced via immunoSEQ multiplex PCR; TCRdb's table is partial and in-frame only. The data contain roughly 410,000 clones, more than 85% of them singletons. This clonotype was obtained from a human donor. Sequencing was performed on thymocytes.

The CDR3 protein is CASSQFLRLAGHNEQFF. The DNA of the CDR3 is TGCGCCAGCAGCCAATTTCTTCGACTAGCGGGGCACAATGAGCAGTTCTTC. V usage is TRBV4-3 and J usage is TRBJ2-1; 11 nucleotides line up with TRBD2. The germline V gene has CDR1 LGHNA and CDR2 YSLEER. With 2 bases clipped from V and 5 bases from J, the junction kept 8 bases outside the gene matches. The CDR3 totals 17 residues.